These 24 T cell receptor beta chains originate from one sample sequenced in a study of blood T cells in healthy people across ages. It was with a sample-barcoded 5' primer and a J-beta primer mix that a second PCR of roughly 7 to 12 cycles was run. Using its own MiXCR run on the 5' RACE reads, TCRdb lists one record per CDR3 protein. The sample lists about 930,000 distinct CDR3 sequences; almost 30% were seen once. The same specimen was also included in a second study, on T cells of mothers and their children.

The sample consisted of blood. The receptors were gathered from a woman aged 35 to 49 in good health.

V gene TRBV12-3 or TRBV12-4 combines with J gene TRBJ2-3, with D perhaps assigned TRBD1 or TRBD2 (6 bases each). V lost 7 bases to trimming and J lost 7 bases, with 15 bases between them. This CDR3 region has 13 residues. CDR3 amino acids: CASKVGGGNTQYF. In nucleotides, the CDR3 is TGTGCCAGCAAGGTCGGGGGCGGGAATACGCAGTATTTT.

The rearrangement links TRBV30 to TRBJ1-1; 8 nucleotides line up with TRBD1. With V trimmed by 3 bases and J by 5 bases, 11 bases remained unmatched. This CDR3 is 15 amino acids long. Per germline, CDR1 GTSNPN and CDR2 SVGIG (reference sequence). The CDR3 coding sequence is TGTGCCTGGAGGTGGGGCAGGGGGCGAAGAACTGAAGCTTTCTTT. Protein: CAWRWGRGRRTEAFF.

This clonotype was observed at least ten times. The gene calls are TRBV12-3 or TRBV12-4 and TRBJ1-5; D is unresolved. V was shortened by 4 bases and J by 2 bases, with 12 bases between the two germline ends. CDR3 length equals 15 residues. CDR3 in DNA: TGTGCCAGCAGTTCCCTGACACCCCGCAATCAGCCCCAGCATTTT. Its protein is CASSSLTPRNQPQHF.

V usage is TRBV27 and J usage is TRBJ2-1; TRBD1 matches 7 bases. The CDR3 is 13 residues long. J lost 9 bases, V lost 5 bases, and 7 bases had no gene match. The V gene's germline CDR1 is MNHEY and CDR2 SMNVEV (reference sequence). The CDR3: CASSLGGYGEQFF. CDR3 in DNA: TGTGCCAGCAGTCTAGGGGGCTACGGTGAGCAGTTCTTC.

As DNA, the CDR3 is TGTGCCACCAGTGATTTCCTCCAGTCCTCTTACCCCGGGGAGCTGTTTTTT. Its protein is CATSDFLQSSYPGELFF. J is TRBJ2-2 and V is TRBV24-1; the D is unclear. The CDR3 runs 17 residues. Trimming stripped 1 base from V and 6 bases from J, with 17 bases between. CDR1 is KGHDR, CDR2 SFDVKD, per germline.

The chain uses TRBV10-3 and TRBJ2-5, with TRBD2 identical over 11 bases. The J call could be wrong; TRBJ2-7 is a better fit for the DNA end. Germline V CDR1 and CDR2: ENHRY, SYGVKD. This CDR3 region has 17 residues. The CDR3 spells CAISAILGVAGGLEQYF. CDR3 sequence (DNA): TGTGCCATCAGTGCTATCCTTGGGGTAGCGGGGGGGCTCGAGCAGTACTTC.

There are many counts of this clonotype. This chain uses TRBV10-3 with TRBJ2-3; 8 bases align to TRBD1. Germline CDR1 reads ENHRY; CDR2 reads SYGVKD. The length of the CDR3 is 12 residues. V dropped 9 bases and J dropped 2; count of bases not matched to a gene: 1. CDR3 bases: TGTGCCATGGGACAGGACACAGATACGCAGTATTTT. Encoded protein: CAMGQDTDTQYF.

Notes on this clonotype: A read error is possible here, since a much larger clone lies one base away. This rearrangement joins TRBV11-2 to TRBJ2-5; a possible D gene is TRBD1 (5 bases). Germline lookup yields CDR1 SGHAT and CDR2 FQNNGV. This CDR3 is 13 amino acids long. Here the CDR3 reads CANSDSLQETQYF. CDR3 sequence (DNA): TGTGCCAACAGCGACAGTCTCCAAGAGACCCAGTACTTC.

This clonotype was seen only a few times. J is TRBJ2-5 and V is TRBV6-5; D gene ambiguous. The CDR3 runs 15 residues. V lost 0 bases to trimming and J lost 2 bases, with 10 bases between them. Germline assignment: CDR1 MNHEY and CDR2 SVGAGI. The CDR3: CASSYSGSVQETQYF. The DNA for the CDR3 is TGTGCCAGCAGTTACTCAGGGTCAGTTCAAGAGACCCAGTACTTC.

This clonotype was detected once. This chain links TRBV7-2 with TRBJ1-1; 7 bases map to TRBD1. The CDR3 contains 14 residues. The V segment lost 7 bases and the J segment 2 bases; nucleotides outside the gene matches: 7. Germline CDR1 is SGHTA and CDR2 is FQGNSA. This CDR3 is CASNNRGFNTEAFF. The CDR3, as DNA: TGTGCCAGCAACAACAGGGGATTTAACACTGAAGCTTTCTTT.

This clonotype has just a few counts. Since a much larger clone is just one base distant, this may be a read error. The chain has TRBV6-1 and TRBJ2-7, with 7 nucleotides matching TRBD1. Trimming at V came to 11 bases and at J to 3 bases, leaving 13 bases not matched to a gene. Germline values: CDR1 MNHNS, CDR2 SASEGT. The CDR3 has 14 residues. The CDR3 sequence is CAGIKGDRNYEQYF. The CDR3 coding sequence is TGTGCCGGCATCAAAGGGGACAGAAACTACGAGCAGTACTTC.

This clonotype was counted at least ten times. The V call is TRBV5-1, the J call TRBJ2-1; D may be TRBD2 (5 bases). Trimming removed 2 bases at V and 3 bases at J, with 15 bases between. The CDR3 sequence is 16 residues long. CDR1 is SGHRS, CDR2 YFSETQ, per germline. In nucleotides, the CDR3 is TGCGCCAGCAGCTTTTTTTCACTAGACGGCTACAATGAGCAGTTCTTC. It specifies CASSFFSLDGYNEQFF.

The J gene is TRBJ1-2, the V gene TRBV28, with 12 bases aligning to TRBD1. Germline V gene sequence: CDR1 MDHEN, CDR2 SYDVKM. The CDR3 consists of 17 residues. The ends lost 6 bases at V and 4 bases at J; junction bases unmatched: 12. The CDR3 loop is CASSLPGQGAMGYGYTF. CDR3 coding DNA: TGTGCCAGCAGCCTCCCGGGACAGGGGGCTATGGGCTATGGCTACACCTTC.

Worth noting for this clonotype: Its ends do not fully match the called genes, so a read error is possible. The rearrangement joins TRBV5-5 to TRBJ1-1, with 12 bases that match TRBD1. Per the germline V gene, CDR1 is SGHKS and CDR2 is YYEKEE (reference sequence). CDR3 length: 15 residues. For the CDR3, the DNA is TGTGCCGGCAGCTTGGGACAGGGGGCAGGGACTGAAGCTTTCTTT. Residues: CAGSLGQGAGTEAFF.

The J gene is TRBJ1-1, the V gene TRBV6-5; TRBD1 is a possible D gene (6 bases). CDR1 and CDR2 (germline): MNHEY, SVGAGI. V dropped 6 bases and J dropped 1 base, with 9 bases sitting between them. The CDR3 totals 13 residues. In nucleotides, the CDR3 is TGTGCCAGCAGGGAAGGGGGGAACACTGAAGCTTTCTTT. Its translation is CASREGGNTEAFF.

The CDR3 reads CASGTSGESSYNEQFF. The CDR3 DNA is TGTGCCAGCGGCACTAGCGGGGAGAGCTCCTACAATGAGCAGTTCTTC. The gene calls are TRBV28 and TRBJ2-1, with TRBD2 matching 10 bases. Germline V gives CDR1 MDHEN, CDR2 SYDVKM. V lost 8 bases, J lost 0 bases, and 7 bases stayed unmatched. The CDR3 covers 16 residues.

This clonotype was seen a handful of times. The CDR3 loop reads CASSLLDRNTEAFF. The CDR3 nucleotides read TGTGCCAGCAGTTTACTTGACAGAAACACTGAAGCTTTCTTT. V and J are TRBV28 and TRBJ1-1, with a possible D match to TRBD1 (5 bases). With 2 bases removed from V and 2 bases from J, the gap between germline ends came to 9 bases. The germline V gene has CDR1 MDHEN and CDR2 SYDVKM. This CDR3 has 14 residues. Combining the CDR3 with reference TRBV28 and TRBJ1-1 gives the whole variable domain DVKVTQSSRYLVKRTGEKVFLECVQDMDHENMFWYRQDPGLGLRLIYFSYDVKMKEKGDIPEGYSVSREKKERFSLILESASTNQTSMYLCASSLLDRNTEAFFGQGTRLTVV.

This clonotype was seen only a few times. The chain recombines TRBV20-1 with TRBJ1-4; D call uncertain. CDR1 and CDR2 from the germline V gene are DFQATT and SNEGSKA (reference sequence). Trimming took 6 bases from V and 7 from J, leaving 15 bases between them. The CDR3 runs to 13 residues. The CDR3 coding sequence is TGCAGTGCCCGCCGGGGAACCGTTGAAAAACTGTTTTTT. Its translation is CSARRGTVEKLFF.

This clonotype was seen ten or more times. This chain uses TRBV7-9 with TRBJ2-7; tentatively, D is TRBD1 (6 bases). The V end was cut by 4 bases, the J end by 2 bases, with 12 bases between. In germline, CDR1 is SEHNR, CDR2 FQNEAQ (reference sequence). This CDR3 has 14 amino acids. CDR3 region: CASSSPGDPYEQYF. CDR3 in DNA: TGTGCCAGCAGCTCACCAGGGGACCCCTACGAGCAGTACTTC.

The V and J genes are TRBV29-1 and TRBJ1-2, with D hard to call. Germline-derived CDR1 and CDR2 are SQVTM and ANQGSEA. V dropped 4 bases and J dropped 5 bases, with 5 bases sitting between them. The CDR3 has 10 residues. The chain's CDR3 is CSVVTYGYTF. DNA of the CDR3: TGCAGCGTTGTGACGTATGGCTACACCTTC.

This sequence joins TRBV7-9 and TRBJ2-1; 7 bases fit TRBD2. Per the germline V gene, CDR1 is SEHNR and CDR2 is FQNEAQ (reference sequence). Trimming at V came to 2 bases and at J to 0 bases, leaving 16 bases not matched to a gene. CDR3 length equals 20 residues. DNA for the CDR3: TGTGCCAGCAGCTTAAGGCCACTGGGCGGGGGAACGAGCTCCTACAATGAGCAGTTCTTC. It translates to CASSLRPLGGGTSSYNEQFF.

Concerning this clonotype: This may be a read error, as it is one base from a much larger clone. V is TRBV4-3 and J is TRBJ1-2; 9 bases map to TRBD1. This CDR3 has 16 residues. The germline CDR1 and CDR2 sequences are LGHNA and YSLEER. The CDR3 here is CVSSQDLGQGPYGYTF. Here the CDR3 DNA reads TGCGTCAGCAGCCAAGATTTGGGACAGGGACCCTATGGCTACACCTTC.

This clonotype was detected many times. This chain joins TRBV29-1 and TRBJ2-7; possible D gene TRBD1, 6 bases. Trimming took off 5 bases at V and 5 bases at J, with 10 bases between the two ends. Looked up from germline, CDR1 is SQVTM and CDR2 is ANQGSEA. The CDR3 runs to 11 residues. CDR3 in amino acids: CSVTRGNEQYF. CDR3 DNA: TGCAGCGTTACAAGGGGGAACGAGCAGTACTTC.

The chain couples TRBV6-6 to TRBJ2-1; no firm D call. This CDR3 comprises 12 residues. V gave up 6 bases and J gave up 5 bases, with 8 bases separating them. Germline V gene data show CDR1 as MNHNY and CDR2 as SVGAGI (reference sequence). The CDR3 region is CASRRANNEQFF. The CDR3 coding sequence is TGTGCCAGCAGACGTGCCAACAATGAGCAGTTCTTC.